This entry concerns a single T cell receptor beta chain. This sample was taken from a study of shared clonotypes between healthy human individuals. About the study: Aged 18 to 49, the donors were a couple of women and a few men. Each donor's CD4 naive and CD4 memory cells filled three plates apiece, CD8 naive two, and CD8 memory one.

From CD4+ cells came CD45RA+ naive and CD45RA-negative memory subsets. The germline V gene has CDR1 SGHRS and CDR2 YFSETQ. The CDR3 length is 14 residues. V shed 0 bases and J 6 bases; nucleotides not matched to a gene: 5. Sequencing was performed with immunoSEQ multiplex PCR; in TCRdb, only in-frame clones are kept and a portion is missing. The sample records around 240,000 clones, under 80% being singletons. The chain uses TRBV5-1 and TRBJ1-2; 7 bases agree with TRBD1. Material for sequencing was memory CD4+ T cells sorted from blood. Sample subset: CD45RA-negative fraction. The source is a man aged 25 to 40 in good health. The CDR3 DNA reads TGCGCCAGCAGCTTGGGACAGCAGGGGGATGGCTACACCTTC. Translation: CASSLGQQGDGYTF.